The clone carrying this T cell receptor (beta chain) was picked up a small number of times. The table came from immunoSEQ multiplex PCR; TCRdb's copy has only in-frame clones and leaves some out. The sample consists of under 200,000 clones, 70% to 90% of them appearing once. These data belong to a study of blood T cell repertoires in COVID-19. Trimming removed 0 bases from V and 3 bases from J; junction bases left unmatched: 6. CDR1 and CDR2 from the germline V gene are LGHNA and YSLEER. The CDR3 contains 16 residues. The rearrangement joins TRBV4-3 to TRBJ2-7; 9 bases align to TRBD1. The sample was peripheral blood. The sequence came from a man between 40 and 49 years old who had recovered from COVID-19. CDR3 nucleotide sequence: TGCGCCAGCAGCCAAGATCTGGGACAGGGCGTCTACGAGCAGTACTTC. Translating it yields CASSQDLGQGVYEQYF.